This note documents a single TCR beta chain sequence. This specimen comes from a study of shared T cell receptors in the human thymus. Measured with immunoSEQ multiplex PCR; TCRdb has only the in-frame clones, and not every one. The sample has some 400,000 clones, approximately 95% seen once. The V gene lost 2 bases and the J gene lost 7 bases, with 18 bases spanning the gap. This CDR3 is built from 16 residues. From germline, CDR1 is MRHNA and CDR2 SNTAGT. This receptor was taken from a human donor. Sequencing was performed on thymocytes. The chain is built from TRBV6-4 and TRBJ2-1, with D possibly being TRBD1 (5 bases). This chain's CDR3 is CASSDTWGPTVNEQFF. The CDR3 region has the DNA TGTGCCAGCAGTGACACGTGGGGCCCTACCGTAAATGAGCAGTTCTTC.